Below, 27 T cell receptor beta chains from the same sample are listed, as sequenced in a study of T cells in narcolepsy. Some clones are missing from TCRdb's copy, which holds only in-frame ones; the method was immunoSEQ multiplex PCR. The sample records about 15,000 clones, roughly 87% being singletons. The material sequenced was memory (CD45RA-) CD4+ T cells from blood. All receptors come from a human donor in good health.

V is TRBV4-3 and J is TRBJ2-3; TRBD2 agrees at 12 bases. The CDR3 is 19 residues long. CDR1 LGHNA and CDR2 YSLEER come from the germline V gene. With V trimmed by 1 base and J by 0 bases, 8 bases remained unmatched. In DNA, the CDR3 is TGCGCCAGCAGCCAAGTCCCTAGCGGGGGGGTACCTAGCACAGATACGCAGTATTTT. Its protein product is CASSQVPSGGVPSTDTQYF.

V usage is TRBV19 and J usage is TRBJ2-2, with 10 positions matching TRBD1. From germline, CDR1 is LNHDA and CDR2 SQIVND (reference sequence). The V gene end was trimmed by 5 bases and the J gene end by 4 bases; junction bases not matched to a gene: 4. CDR3 length: 15 residues. CDR3 in amino acids: CASSGGQGGTGELFF. The DNA for the CDR3 is TGTGCCAGTAGTGGAGGACAGGGGGGCACCGGGGAGCTGTTTTTT.

This clone was recorded once. The V call is TRBV25-1, the J call TRBJ2-2; D perhaps matches TRBD1 (5 bases). The CDR3 spans 15 residues. The germline V gene encodes CDR1 MGHDK and CDR2 SYGVNS. V lost 3 bases to trimming and J lost 4 bases, with 12 bases between them. Here the CDR3 reads CASSEAGIFTGELFF. The CDR3, as DNA: TGTGCCAGCAGTGAGGCAGGGATTTTCACCGGGGAGCTGTTTTTT.

V gene TRBV7-6 combines with J gene TRBJ1-2, with TRBD1 identical over 8 bases. Germline V gives CDR1 SGHVS, CDR2 FNYEAQ. Trimming removed 5 bases from V and 4 bases from J; junction bases left unmatched: 6. The CDR3 is made up of 14 amino acids. CDR3: CASSLGTGSYGYTF. In DNA form, the CDR3 reads TGTGCCAGCAGCCTCGGGACAGGCTCCTATGGCTACACCTTC.

V and J are TRBV19 and TRBJ1-5; 7 bases are a match to TRBD2. The tail of the sequence fits TRBJ2-3 better, so the J call may be wrong. CDR1 is LNHDA and CDR2 is SQIVND in the germline V gene (reference sequence). This CDR3 is built from 15 residues. The CDR3 DNA reads as TGTGCCAGTAGTCCTAAAACCCCGGGGGGTCAGCCCCAGTATTTT. Translating it yields CASSPKTPGGQPQYF.

In its sample, this clone is medium-sized (0.01 to 0.1%). The chain couples TRBV2 to TRBJ1-6; the D gene is possibly TRBD1 (6 bases). Germline assignment: CDR1 SNHLY and CDR2 FYNNEI. With 4 bases removed from V and 7 bases from J, the gap between germline ends came to 8 bases. There are 13 residues in the CDR3. Here the CDR3 reads CASSAGQNSPLHF. The CDR3 DNA is TGTGCCAGCAGTGCTGGACAGAATTCACCCCTCCACTTT.

The genes are TRBV27 and TRBJ1-2; D might be TRBD1 (6 bases). The CDR3 spans 14 residues. Germline V gene lookup returns CDR1 MNHEY and CDR2 SMNVEV (reference sequence). Trimming removed 3 bases at V and 1 base at J, with 9 bases between. DNA for the CDR3: TGTGCCAGCAGTTTTGACAGGCGTAACTATGGCTACACCTTC. It codes for CASSFDRRNYGYTF.

This clone appeared a single time. The chain recombines TRBV19 with TRBJ2-7; no definite D call. Germline V lookup: CDR1 LNHDA, CDR2 SQIVND (reference sequence). V was pared by 3 bases and J by 5 bases, with 5 bases between. The CDR3 totals 11 residues. CDR3 residues: CASSIEHEQYF. The CDR3 DNA reads as TGTGCCAGTAGTATCGAGCACGAGCAGTACTTC. The full variable domain, with the rest looked up from reference TRBV19 and TRBJ2-7, is DGGITQSPKYLFRKEGQNVTLSCEQNLNHDAMYWYRQDPGQGLRLIYYSQIVNDFQKGDIAEGYSVSREKKESFPLTVTSAQKNPTAFYLCASSIEHEQYFGPGTRLTVT.

The V gene is TRBV11-2, the J gene TRBJ2-5; 12 bases fit TRBD2. Per germline, CDR1 SGHAT and CDR2 FQNNGV. The ends lost 3 bases at V and 1 base at J; junction bases unmatched: 6. The CDR3 covers 17 residues. The CDR3 here is CASSFGLAGGPQETQYF. CDR3 bases: TGTGCCAGCAGCTTCGGGCTAGCGGGGGGGCCCCAAGAGACCCAGTACTTC.

The rearrangement links TRBV5-1 to TRBJ2-3, with 9 positions matching TRBD1. Per the germline V gene, CDR1 is SGHRS and CDR2 is YFSETQ. CDR3 length equals 17 residues. V lost 1 base to trimming and J lost 0 bases; unmatched junction nucleotides: 6. CDR3 loop: CASSLSGTGPSTDTQYF. CDR3 nucleotide sequence: TGCGCCAGCAGCTTGAGCGGGACAGGGCCTAGCACAGATACGCAGTATTTT.

DNA for the CDR3: TGTGCCAGCAGCCGAATAGCGGCGCGCGAGCAGTACTTC. Residues: CASSRIAAREQYF. The chain has TRBV6-1 and TRBJ2-7, with D tentatively TRBD2 (6 bases). Germline CDR1 is MNHNS and CDR2 is SASEGT. This CDR3 comprises 13 residues. The V end was cut by 6 bases, the J end by 6 bases, with 15 bases between.

In its sample, this clone was seen a few times. This chain links TRBV7-6 with TRBJ2-1, with a weak D call TRBD2 (5 bases). Germline V gene data show CDR1 as SGHVS and CDR2 as FNYEAQ. The CDR3 totals 13 residues. V was cut by 0 bases and J by 8 bases, with 8 bases left in between. Here the CDR3 DNA reads TGTGCCAGCAGCTTAGCGCGGGCCGATGAGCAGTTCTTC. Translating gives CASSLARADEQFF.

V and J are TRBV5-8 and TRBJ2-7; 8 bases are a match to TRBD1. The V and J ends lost 0 bases and 4 bases, in that order; junction bases with no gene match: 3. The CDR3 extends over 14 amino acids. CDR1 is SGHTS and CDR2 is YDEGEE in the germline V gene. The CDR3 region has the DNA TGTGCCAGCAGCTTGGGACAGGGGAGGTACGAGCAGTACTTC. The encoded protein is CASSLGQGRYEQYF.

This chain uses TRBV6-6 with TRBJ2-7; D not certain. The CDR3 sequence is 11 residues long. Germline V gives CDR1 MNHNY, CDR2 SVGAGI (reference sequence). V lost 4 bases, J lost 6 bases, and 7 bases lay in between. Here the CDR3 reads CASSSQGEQYF. CDR3 coding DNA: TGTGCCAGCAGTTCCCAAGGCGAGCAGTACTTC.

This clone was picked up a small number of times. The rearrangement uses TRBV5-1 and TRBJ2-3; 9 bases agree with TRBD1. This CDR3 contains 14 residues. J was trimmed by 5 bases and V by 2 bases; bases with no gene match: 3. Germline V gives CDR1 SGHRS, CDR2 YFSETQ. The CDR3 DNA is TGCGCCAGCAGCTTTACAGGGGGCGTAGATACGCAGTATTTT. Amino acid sequence: CASSFTGGVDTQYF. Full variable domain (outside the CDR3, taken from reference TRBV5-1 and TRBJ2-3): KAGVTQTPRYLIKTRGQQVTLSCSPISGHRSVSWYQQTPGQGLQFLFEYFSETQRNKGNFPGRFSGRQFSNSRSEMNVSTLELGDSALYLCASSFTGGVDTQYFGPGTRLTVL.

The chain carries TRBV7-3 and TRBJ2-3, with 8 positions matching TRBD2. The V and J ends lost 1 base and 9 bases, in that order; junction bases with no gene match: 15. The CDR3 has 17 residues. CDR1 is SGHTA and CDR2 is FQGTGA in the germline V gene. In DNA form, the CDR3 reads TGTGCCAGCAGCTTAATCCCTATCGGGGGGGTACAAGTGACGCAGTATTTT. The encoded protein is CASSLIPIGGVQVTQYF. Variable domain in full (rest from reference TRBV7-3 and TRBJ2-3): GAGVSQTPSNKVTEKGKYVELRCDPISGHTALYWYRQSLGQGPEFLIYFQGTGAADDSGLPNDRFFAVRPEGSVSTLKIQRTERGDSAVYLCASSLIPIGGVQVTQYFGPGTRLTVL.

V and J are TRBV19 and TRBJ2-1; D possibly corresponds to TRBD2 (6 bases). The CDR3 covers 14 residues. Per germline, CDR1 LNHDA and CDR2 SQIVND (reference sequence). Trimming removed 6 bases at V and 4 bases at J, with 13 bases between. As DNA, the CDR3 is TGTGCCAGTAGACCCATGGGGGGTTACAATGAGCAGTTCTTC. Residues: CASRPMGGYNEQFF.

This rearrangement joins TRBV7-9 to TRBJ1-2; 8 bases agree with TRBD1. CDR1 and CDR2 (germline): SEHNR, FQNEAQ (reference sequence). Germline trimming cut 5 bases from V and 6 bases from J; bases unmatched to any gene: 11. The CDR3 has 15 amino acids. The CDR3 region has the DNA TGTGCCAGCAGCGTTTGGGACAGGCCGACCCATGGCTACACCTTC. This codes for CASSVWDRPTHGYTF.

By frequency in the sample, this clone is medium-sized. This chain joins TRBV19 and TRBJ2-7, with 7 bases identical to TRBD2. Per the germline V gene, CDR1 is LNHDA and CDR2 is SQIVND (reference sequence). This CDR3 has 16 amino acids. J was trimmed by 6 bases and V by 5 bases; bases with no gene match: 16. CDR3 protein: CASSHTLATNWGEQYF. In nucleotides, the CDR3 is TGTGCCAGTAGTCACACACTAGCGACAAATTGGGGCGAGCAGTACTTC. The full variable domain, completed using reference TRBV19 and TRBJ2-7, is DGGITQSPKYLFRKEGQNVTLSCEQNLNHDAMYWYRQDPGQGLRLIYYSQIVNDFQKGDIAEGYSVSREKKESFPLTVTSAQKNPTAFYLCASSHTLATNWGEQYFGPGTRLTVT.

The chain couples TRBV6-1 to TRBJ2-4; TRBD1 aligns across 8 bases. The J call may be mistaken, given a closer DNA end match to TRBJ2-7. Germline lookup yields CDR1 MNHNS and CDR2 SASEGT. The CDR3 spans 13 residues. In DNA form, the CDR3 reads TGTGCCAGCAAACCAGGGCAGGGGGCCGAGCAGTACTTC. Translated, it gives CASKPGQGAEQYF.

The chain uses TRBV5-5 and TRBJ2-7; the match to TRBD1 covers 7 bases. The V and J ends lost 4 bases and 3 bases, in that order; junction bases with no gene match: 10. Germline V lookup: CDR1 SGHKS, CDR2 YYEKEE (reference sequence). The CDR3 spans 15 residues. The CDR3 region is CASSGDRALGYEQYF. The CDR3, as DNA: TGTGCCAGCAGCGGAGACAGGGCCCTCGGCTACGAGCAGTACTTC.

This clone was observed a single time. This sequence joins TRBV6-5 and TRBJ2-7, with 7 bases fitting TRBD1. The CDR3 contains 15 residues. The V gene end was trimmed by 6 bases and the J gene end by 1 base; junction bases not matched to a gene: 9. CDR1 is MNHEY, CDR2 SVGAGI, per germline. CDR3 nucleotides: TGTGCCAGCAGCCCATACCCGGACAGGTCCTACGAGCAGTACTTC. It codes for CASSPYPDRSYEQYF.

The rearrangement uses TRBV10-1 and TRBJ1-5; 7 bases line up with TRBD1. The CDR3 is made up of 20 amino acids. CDR1 and CDR2 from the germline V gene are WNHNN and SYGVQD (reference sequence). Trimming took 0 bases from V and 1 from J; bases not matched to a gene: 15. This chain's CDR3 is CASSESVTGDGLISNQPQHF. For the CDR3, the DNA is TGCGCCAGCAGTGAGTCGGTAACAGGGGATGGGTTAATAAGCAATCAGCCCCAGCATTTT.

The rearrangement joins TRBV2 to TRBJ2-1; TRBD2 might be the D (6 bases). The germline V and J ends were trimmed by 6 bases and 1 base, with 16 bases remaining between them. Germline V gives CDR1 SNHLY, CDR2 FYNNEI. This CDR3 contains 16 residues. The DNA of the CDR3 is TGTGCCAGCAGGTTGTCTGGGGGGAAATCCTACAATGAGCAGTTCTTC. The encoded protein is CASRLSGGKSYNEQFF.

J is TRBJ1-3 and V is TRBV13, with 10 nucleotides matching TRBD1. This CDR3 has 15 amino acids. The trim removed 5 bases at V and 4 bases at J, leaving 5 bases unmatched. CDR1 and CDR2 from the germline V gene are PRHDT and FYEKMQ (reference sequence). The CDR3 loop reads CASSLDRGYGNTIYF. As DNA, the CDR3 is TGTGCCAGCAGCCTGGACAGGGGGTACGGAAACACCATATATTTT.

This chain links TRBV5-4 with TRBJ2-1, with 10 bases lining up with TRBD1. The CDR3 totals 16 residues. The trim removed 0 bases at V and 6 bases at J, leaving 6 bases unmatched. The V gene's germline CDR1 is SGHNT and CDR2 YYREEE (reference sequence). DNA of the CDR3: TGTGCCAGCAGCTTGGGCCGGGACAGGGGCGGCAATGAGCAGTTCTTC. It yields the protein CASSLGRDRGGNEQFF.

This rearrangement joins TRBV12-5 to TRBJ2-2; D call uncertain. CDR1 and CDR2 from the germline V gene are LGHNT and FRNRAP. The CDR3 is 16 residues long. The V gene lost 1 base and the J gene lost 4 bases, with 13 bases spanning the gap. CDR3 in amino acids: CASGLDRALGTGELFF. Here the CDR3 DNA reads TGTGCTAGTGGTTTGGACCGGGCCCTGGGCACCGGGGAGCTGTTTTTT.